This T cell receptor (beta chain) was recovered during a study of T cell responses to AZD1222 COVID-19 vaccine (dated by TCRdb to the early 2020s). In the study overall: AZD1222 recipients given second doses at about 4 weeks or at about 12 weeks were pooled, since spike-specific TCR depth and breadth were not found to differ between the two schedules. Trial participants were enrolled by age into subgroups of 18-55, 56-69 and 70-plus years, and roughly 150, 30 and 60 TCR-sequenced participants, respectively, were included in these subgroups. TCR sequencing was performed for over 230 trial participants, of whom roughly 200 were given two doses of AZD1222 and approximately 25 were given two doses of MenACWY control vaccine.

This sample's time point label indicates: baseline before first vaccination. The vaccinee samples were drawn from two UK trials, COV001 and COV002, one of which was a single-blind randomized controlled phase 2/3 trial testing AZD1222 (ChAdOx1 nCoV-19) in healthy adults. Trial participant PBMC samples were collected at day 0 and day 28 after the second dose for TCRbeta chain sequencing. The CDR3 regions of human TCRbeta chains were subjected to immunosequencing. From the authors' description of their analysis: Repertoire TCRs were checked for matches against a reference library of SARS-CoV-2-specific TCRs that had been generated using the MIRA antigen-specificity platform. Breadth was defined as the fraction of unique TCRs that were SARS-CoV-2-associated. Depth was defined as the fraction of total T cells that were SARS-CoV-2-associated. Using the MIRA data, each spike-specific TCR was mapped to the spike region that the TCR reacts to and placed in a CD4 or CD8 class. Log10-transformed breadth and depth values were compared by one-way ANOVA with Sidak's multiple comparisons tests. TCRdb stores this immuneACCESS table with in-frame sequences only. Part of the clones is absent; in the studies checked, under half of the shortfall reflects unresolved V genes, and no reason is known for the rest. Clonal size and the V and J genes are those of that table, whereas D and trimming came from the DNA. This sample is represented by about 140,000 clones; 85% to 95% of them were singletons. Over 1.3% of the sample belongs to the ten largest clones.

A remark on this clone: Its recognized antigen is unknown. No much larger clone is present one base from it, and per-base qualities are unavailable.

The full study reports these points: Conclusions about previously exposed vaccinees are limited because only a handful of AZD1222 recipients were SARS-CoV-2 seropositive at baseline. CD4 TCRs associated with the vaccine covered the entire spike protein, and the dominant responses were in regions 160-218 and 743-854. The 56-69-year group was small, and its depth increase did not reach significance, likely because of low power. Reportedly, almost half of the unique spike-specific TCRs recognized epitopes lying outside the regions that are mutated in the B.1.351 and B.1.1.7 variants. After two AZD1222 doses, both the breadth and the depth of spike-specific TCRs were significantly higher than at day 0 and than in MenACWY recipients. Most participants were white British and females outnumbered males, and the authors suggested that clonal diversity may have been underestimated. Because no day 14 peak-response samples were available, repertoires were characterized only after the peak T cell response.

Inclusive of the bounding cysteine and phenylalanine, the CDR3 is 15 residues long. The DNA shown is the 45-base CDR3, in frame from base 1. Clipping removes 4 bases from V and 5 bases from J, with 8 as the unmatched junction base count. The germline V gene supplies CDR1 LGHNA and CDR2 YNFKEQ. The TCR originated in an adult in good health. The rearrangement combines TRBV4-2 with TRBJ2-1, and TRBD1 aligns with 7 junction nucleotides. Material: peripheral blood, obtained on day 0 of AZD1222 vaccination. The CDR3 corresponds to CASSPTGTADNEQFF. The nucleotides are TGTGCCAGCAGCCCTACCGGGACAGCCGACAATGAGCAGTTCTTC.